The 12 T cell receptor beta chains in this list originate from one sample, sequenced in a study of early T cells in non-severe SARS-CoV-2 infection. TCRdb independently ran MiXCR on the 5' RACE reads; one entry per CDR3 protein. The repertoire holds about 30,000 distinct CDR3 sequences, with approximately 6% as singletons. Sequences were obtained from whole blood. The receptors derive from an adult who was a healthcare worker with PCR-confirmed SARS-CoV-2 infection or an uninfected control (not recorded which).

The chain couples TRBV21-1 to TRBJ2-7; no DNA check was done on the table's D call, TRBD2. TRBV21-1 is listed as a pseudogene. The CDR3 spans 13 residues. In nucleotides, the CDR3 is TGTGCCAGCAGCAAAAAGGGCCCCTACGAGCAGTACTTC. Translated, it gives CASSKKGPYEQYF.

At least ten counts were recorded for this clonotype. The rearrangement uses TRBV30 and TRBJ2-7, with 8 bases fitting TRBD2. Per the germline V gene, CDR1 is GTSNPN and CDR2 is SVGIG (reference sequence). With V trimmed by 3 bases and J by 6 bases, 1 base remained unmatched. The CDR3 runs to 11 residues. The CDR3 sequence: CAWSAGGEQYF. Here the CDR3 DNA reads TGTGCCTGGAGCGCGGGGGGCGAGCAGTACTTC. The entire variable domain, with the rest obtained from reference TRBV30 and TRBJ2-7, is as follows: SQTIHQWPATLVQPVGSPLSLECTVEGTSNPNLYWYRQAAGRGLQLLFYSVGIGQISSEVPQNLSASRPQDRQFILSSKKLLLSDSGFYLCAWSAGGEQYFGPGTRLTVT.

The chain links TRBV28 to TRBJ2-2, with D perhaps matching TRBD1 (6 bases). The CDR3 extends over 15 amino acids. Germline CDR1 and CDR2: MDHEN and SYDVKM. Trimming took off 4 bases at V and 5 bases at J, with 14 bases between the two ends. The CDR3 sequence: CASSSNRVITGELFF. In DNA, the CDR3 is TGTGCCAGCAGTTCCAACAGGGTTATTACCGGGGAGCTGTTTTTT.

This clonotype has at least ten counts. The rearrangement joins TRBV27 to TRBJ1-1, with 7 bases identical to TRBD1. The germline CDR1 and CDR2 sequences are MNHEY and SMNVEV (reference sequence). The V and J ends lost 6 bases and 3 bases, in that order; junction bases with no gene match: 7. The CDR3 sequence is 14 residues long. DNA for the CDR3: TGTGCCAGCAGCCTGGACAGGATGCACACTGAAGCTTTCTTT. Its translation is CASSLDRMHTEAFF.

At least ten counts were recorded for this clonotype. This sequence joins TRBV20-1 and TRBJ1-4; 7 bases align to TRBD1. Germline V gene data show CDR1 as DFQATT and CDR2 as SNEGSKA (reference sequence). This CDR3 is built from 15 residues. J gave up 7 bases and V 6 bases, and 14 bases lay outside the gene matches. CDR3 sequence (DNA): TGCAGTGCAGACCGAGGACCCTCAGGGGGTGAAAAACTGTTTTTT. It is translated as CSADRGPSGGEKLFF.

This clonotype has a count of ten or more. The rearrangement links TRBV5-5 to TRBJ2-7; no firm D call. The germline V and J ends were trimmed by 0 bases and 2 bases, with 9 bases remaining between them. The CDR3 is 14 amino acids. The germline CDR1 and CDR2 sequences are SGHKS and YYEKEE (reference sequence). This CDR3 is CASSLGDRPYEQYF. Here the CDR3 DNA reads TGTGCCAGCAGCTTGGGAGACCGACCCTACGAGCAGTACTTC.

This clonotype showed up just a few times. The chain combines TRBV19 with TRBJ2-1, with TRBD2 matching 8 bases. V was pared by 7 bases and J by 6 bases, with 14 bases of the junction left unmatched. Germline assignment: CDR1 LNHDA and CDR2 SQIVND (reference sequence). The CDR3 consists of 16 residues. The CDR3 DNA follows: TGTGCCAGTAACCCGGCCGGGAGGGCCTCCCCCAATGAGCAGTTCTTC. Its protein product is CASNPAGRASPNEQFF.

This CDR3 reads CASSEDPDKNIQYF. The CDR3 coding sequence is TGTGCCAGCTCCGAAGACCCAGACAAAAACATTCAGTACTTC. The chain has TRBV28 and TRBJ2-4; D remains ambiguous. V lost 8 bases, J lost 3 bases, and 14 bases lay in between. Germline CDR1 is MDHEN and CDR2 is SYDVKM. CDR3 length: 14 residues.

This clonotype is medium-sized. This chain joins TRBV14 and TRBJ1-1, with no clear D. The CDR3 loop spans 13 amino acids. Germline V gene sequence: CDR1 SGHDN, CDR2 FVKESK. V lost 0 bases to trimming and J lost 8 bases, with 10 bases between them. Here the CDR3 reads CASSQDPWEEAFF. In DNA, the CDR3 is TGTGCCAGCAGCCAAGATCCGTGGGAGGAAGCTTTCTTT.

The V call is TRBV11-2, the J call TRBJ2-2, with TRBD1 identical over 7 bases. J was trimmed by 5 bases and V by 4 bases; bases with no gene match: 7. This CDR3 region has 15 residues. Germline V CDR1 and CDR2: SGHAT, FQNNGV. CDR3 nucleotide sequence: TGTGCCAGCAGCTGGGGACAGCCGTCGACCGGGGAGCTGTTTTTT. This gives the protein CASSWGQPSTGELFF.

In its sample, this clonotype was seen many times. V usage is TRBV11-2 and J usage is TRBJ2-1; TRBD2 matches 11 bases. Germline V gives CDR1 SGHAT, CDR2 FQNNGV. J gave up 8 bases and V 5 bases, and 11 bases lay outside the gene matches. This CDR3 contains 16 residues. CDR3 in amino acids: CASSRLTSGTIDEQFF. In nucleotides, the CDR3 is TGTGCCAGCAGCCGCCTGACTAGCGGGACAATCGATGAGCAGTTCTTC.

This clonotype was seen repeatedly, ten times or more. J is TRBJ2-7 and V is TRBV6-6, with unresolved D. The length of the CDR3 is 14 residues. Germline CDR1 MNHNY, CDR2 SVGAGI (reference sequence). The germline V and J ends were trimmed by 2 bases and 2 bases, with 10 bases remaining between them. CDR3 sequence reads: CASSYAGDTYEQYF. CDR3 DNA: TGTGCCAGCAGTTACGCCGGTGATACCTACGAGCAGTACTTC.